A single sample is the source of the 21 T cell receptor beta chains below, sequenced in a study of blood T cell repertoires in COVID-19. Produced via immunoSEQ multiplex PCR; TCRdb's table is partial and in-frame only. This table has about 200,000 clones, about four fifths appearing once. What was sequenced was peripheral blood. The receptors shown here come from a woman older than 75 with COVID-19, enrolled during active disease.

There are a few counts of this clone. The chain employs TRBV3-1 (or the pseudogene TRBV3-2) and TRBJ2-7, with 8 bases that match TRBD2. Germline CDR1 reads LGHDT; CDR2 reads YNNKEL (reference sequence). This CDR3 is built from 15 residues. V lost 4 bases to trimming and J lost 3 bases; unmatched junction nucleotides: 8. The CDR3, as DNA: TGTGCCAGCAGCCGGGGCGGGGGGCAGAACTACGAGCAGTACTTC. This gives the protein CASSRGGGQNYEQYF.

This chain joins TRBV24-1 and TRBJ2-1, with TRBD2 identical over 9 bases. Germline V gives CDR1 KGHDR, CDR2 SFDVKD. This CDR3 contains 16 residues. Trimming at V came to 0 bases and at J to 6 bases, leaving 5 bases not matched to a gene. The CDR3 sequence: CATSDLQRGAPNEQFF. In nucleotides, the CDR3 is TGTGCCACCAGTGATTTGCAGCGGGGGGCCCCCAATGAGCAGTTCTTC.

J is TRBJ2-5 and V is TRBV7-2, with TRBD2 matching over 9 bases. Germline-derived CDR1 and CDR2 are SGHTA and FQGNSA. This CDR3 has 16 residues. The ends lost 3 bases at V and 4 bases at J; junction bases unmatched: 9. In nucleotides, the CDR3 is TGTGCCAGCAGCTTTTGGCTTAGCGGGGGACTAGAGACCCAGTACTTC. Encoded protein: CASSFWLSGGLETQYF.

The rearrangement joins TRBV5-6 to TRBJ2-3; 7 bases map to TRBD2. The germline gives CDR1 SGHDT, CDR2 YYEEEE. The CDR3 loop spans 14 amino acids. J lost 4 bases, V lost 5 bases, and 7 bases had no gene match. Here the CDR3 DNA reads TGTGCCAGCAGAAGCTTTGGGGGGGCAGATACGCAGTATTTT. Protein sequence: CASRSFGGADTQYF.

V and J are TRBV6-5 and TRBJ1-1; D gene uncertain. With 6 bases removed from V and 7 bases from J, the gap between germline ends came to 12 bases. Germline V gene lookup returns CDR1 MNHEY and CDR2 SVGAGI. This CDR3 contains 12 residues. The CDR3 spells CASRPFEGEAFF. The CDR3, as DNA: TGTGCCAGCAGGCCCTTTGAGGGTGAAGCTTTCTTT.

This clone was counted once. CDR3: CASSSPRTGGYEQYF. CDR3 DNA: TGTGCCAGCAGTTCCCCTCGGACAGGGGGGTACGAGCAGTACTTC. The gene calls are TRBV6-6 and TRBJ2-7; TRBD1 matches at 10 bases. Germline V gene sequence: CDR1 MNHNY, CDR2 SVGAGI (reference sequence). J lost 4 bases, V lost 4 bases, and 7 bases had no gene match. This CDR3 has 15 amino acids.

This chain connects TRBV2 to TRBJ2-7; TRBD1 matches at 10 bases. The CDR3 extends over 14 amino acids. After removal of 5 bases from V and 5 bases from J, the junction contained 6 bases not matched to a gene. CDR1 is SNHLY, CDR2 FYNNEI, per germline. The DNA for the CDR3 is TGTGCCAGCAGTAGACAGGGGGCGAATGACGAGCAGTACTTC. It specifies CASSRQGANDEQYF.

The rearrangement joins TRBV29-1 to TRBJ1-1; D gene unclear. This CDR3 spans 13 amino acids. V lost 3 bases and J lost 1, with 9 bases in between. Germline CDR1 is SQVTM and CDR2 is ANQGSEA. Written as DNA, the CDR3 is TGCAGCGTTGACTCGGGTGGGAACACTGAAGCTTTCTTT. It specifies CSVDSGGNTEAFF.

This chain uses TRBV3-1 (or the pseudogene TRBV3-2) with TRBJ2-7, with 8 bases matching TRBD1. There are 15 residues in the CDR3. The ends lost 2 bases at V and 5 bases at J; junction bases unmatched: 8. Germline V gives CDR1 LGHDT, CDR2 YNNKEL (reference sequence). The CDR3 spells CASSQPGQVEHEQYF. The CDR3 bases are TGTGCCAGCAGCCAACCGGGACAGGTCGAACACGAGCAGTACTTC.

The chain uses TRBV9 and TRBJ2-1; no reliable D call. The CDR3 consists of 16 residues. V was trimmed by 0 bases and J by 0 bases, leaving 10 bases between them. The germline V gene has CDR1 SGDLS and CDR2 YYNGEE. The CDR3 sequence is CASSVAAVSSYNEQFF. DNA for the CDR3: TGTGCCAGCAGCGTAGCGGCGGTGAGCTCCTACAATGAGCAGTTCTTC.

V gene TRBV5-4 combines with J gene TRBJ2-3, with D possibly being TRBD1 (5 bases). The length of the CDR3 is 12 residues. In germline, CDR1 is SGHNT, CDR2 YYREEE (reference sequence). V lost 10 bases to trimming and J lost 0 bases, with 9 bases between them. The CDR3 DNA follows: TGTGCCTACCCAGGGAGCACAGATACGCAGTATTTT. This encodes CAYPGSTDTQYF.

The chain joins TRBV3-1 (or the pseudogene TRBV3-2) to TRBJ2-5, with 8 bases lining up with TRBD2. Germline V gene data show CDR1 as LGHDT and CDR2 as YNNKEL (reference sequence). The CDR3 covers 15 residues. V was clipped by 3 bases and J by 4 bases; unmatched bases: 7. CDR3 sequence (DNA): TGTGCCAGCAGCCAGGTCGGGAGGGCCGGAGAGACCCAGTACTTC. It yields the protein CASSQVGRAGETQYF.

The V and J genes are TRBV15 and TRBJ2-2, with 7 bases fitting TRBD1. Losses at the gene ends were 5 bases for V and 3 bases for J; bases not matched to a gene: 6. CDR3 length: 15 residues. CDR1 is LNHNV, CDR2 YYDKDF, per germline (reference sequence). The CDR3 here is CATSSRTGYTGELFF. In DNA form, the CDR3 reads TGTGCCACCAGCTCCCGGACAGGCTACACCGGGGAGCTGTTTTTT.

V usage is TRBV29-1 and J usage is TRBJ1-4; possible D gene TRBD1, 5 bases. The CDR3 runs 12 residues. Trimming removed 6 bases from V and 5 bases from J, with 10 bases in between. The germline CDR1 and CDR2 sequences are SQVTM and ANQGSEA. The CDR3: CSVGGRNEKLFF. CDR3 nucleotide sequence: TGCAGCGTGGGGGGGAGGAATGAAAAACTGTTTTTT.

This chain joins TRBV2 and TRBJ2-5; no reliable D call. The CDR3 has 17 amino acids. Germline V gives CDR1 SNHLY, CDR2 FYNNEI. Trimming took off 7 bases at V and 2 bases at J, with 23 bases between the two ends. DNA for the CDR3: TGTGCCAGCAAGAAGGCGGAGCTCAATAACCGACAAGAGACCCAGTACTTC. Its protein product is CASKKAELNNRQETQYF. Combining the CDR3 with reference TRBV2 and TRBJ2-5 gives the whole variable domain EPEVTQTPSHQVTQMGQEVILRCVPISNHLYFYWYRQILGQKVEFLVSFYNNEISEKSEIFDDQFSVERPDGSNFTLKIRSTKLEDSAMYFCASKKAELNNRQETQYFGPGTRLLVL.

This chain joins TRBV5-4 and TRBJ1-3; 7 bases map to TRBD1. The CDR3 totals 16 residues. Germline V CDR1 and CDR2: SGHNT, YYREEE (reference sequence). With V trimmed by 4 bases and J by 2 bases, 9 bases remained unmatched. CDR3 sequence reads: CASSPETGQTGNTIYF. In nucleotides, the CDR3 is TGTGCCAGCAGCCCGGAGACAGGGCAGACTGGAAACACCATATATTTT.

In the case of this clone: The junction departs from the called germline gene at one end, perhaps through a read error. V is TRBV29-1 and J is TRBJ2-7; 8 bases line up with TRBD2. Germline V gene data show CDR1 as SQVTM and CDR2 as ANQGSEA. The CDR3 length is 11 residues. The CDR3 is CSGTSSDEQYF. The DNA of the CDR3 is TGCAGCGGGACTAGCTCCGACGAGCAGTACTTC.

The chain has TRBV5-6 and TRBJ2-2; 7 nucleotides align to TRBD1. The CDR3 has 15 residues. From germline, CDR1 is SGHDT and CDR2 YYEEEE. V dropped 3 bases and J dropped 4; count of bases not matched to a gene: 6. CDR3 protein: CASSSGTETTGELFF. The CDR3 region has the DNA TGTGCCAGCAGCTCCGGGACAGAAACCACCGGGGAGCTGTTTTTT. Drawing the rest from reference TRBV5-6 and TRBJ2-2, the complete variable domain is DAGVTQSPTHLIKTRGQQVTLRCSPKSGHDTVSWYQQALGQGPQFIFQYYEEEERQRGNFPDRFSGHQFPNYSSELNVNALLLGDSALYLCASSSGTETTGELFFGEGSRLTVL.

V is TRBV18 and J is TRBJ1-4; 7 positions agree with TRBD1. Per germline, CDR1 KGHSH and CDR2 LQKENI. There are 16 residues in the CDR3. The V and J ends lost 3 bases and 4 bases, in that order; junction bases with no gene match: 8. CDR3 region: CASSPVGGLGNEKLFF. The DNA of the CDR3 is TGTGCCAGCTCACCTGTAGGGGGCTTGGGTAATGAAAAACTGTTTTTT.

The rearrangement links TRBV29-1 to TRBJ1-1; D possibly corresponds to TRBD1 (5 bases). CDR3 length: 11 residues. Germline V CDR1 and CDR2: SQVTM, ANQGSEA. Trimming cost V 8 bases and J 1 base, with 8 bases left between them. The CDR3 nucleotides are TGCAGCCACACAGGGAACACTGAAGCTTTCTTT. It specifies CSHTGNTEAFF.

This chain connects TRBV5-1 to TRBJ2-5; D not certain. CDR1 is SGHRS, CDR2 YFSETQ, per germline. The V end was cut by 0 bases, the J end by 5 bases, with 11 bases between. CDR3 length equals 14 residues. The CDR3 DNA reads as TGCGCCAGCAGCTTGGCCTCGGGTAGGGAGACCCAGTACTTC. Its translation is CASSLASGRETQYF. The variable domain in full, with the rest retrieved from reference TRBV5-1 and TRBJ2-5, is KAGVTQTPRYLIKTRGQQVTLSCSPISGHRSVSWYQQTPGQGLQFLFEYFSETQRNKGNFPGRFSGRQFSNSRSEMNVSTLELGDSALYLCASSLASGRETQYFGPGTRLLVL.